This TCR beta chain was sequenced for a study of CD8+ T cells in alopecia areata. RNA extraction was followed by reverse transcription into cDNA, which acted as the sequencing template. Some clones are missing from TCRdb's copy, which holds only in-frame ones; the method was immunoSEQ multiplex PCR. The sample lists about 200,000 clones; 35% to 40% were seen once. Concerning this clone itself: The target antigen is unknown.

Study-wide findings and caveats: Baseline CD8+ expansion's link to response remains uncertain, as there was one nonresponder. Affected scalp, especially in alopecia totalis/universalis, had a higher clonality than normal scalp did. There were also resident alphabeta T cells of normal skin sequenced in scalp samples.

The treatment is: oral pan-JAK inhibitor, 5-10 mg twice daily. The CDR3 covers 15 residues. Per germline, CDR1 SGHTA and CDR2 FQGNSA. The V end was cut by 1 base, the J end by 2 bases, with 11 bases between. The receptor was isolated from a human donor with alopecia areata. The sample here was CD4+ T cells sorted from blood, taken between weeks 30 and 35, from a patient treated with tofacitinib. The genes are TRBV7-2 and TRBJ1-1; the D gene is possibly TRBD1 (6 bases). The CDR3 protein is CASSLDRAINTEAFF. In DNA, the CDR3 is TGTGCCAGCAGCTTAGACAGGGCTATCAACACTGAAGCTTTCTTT.